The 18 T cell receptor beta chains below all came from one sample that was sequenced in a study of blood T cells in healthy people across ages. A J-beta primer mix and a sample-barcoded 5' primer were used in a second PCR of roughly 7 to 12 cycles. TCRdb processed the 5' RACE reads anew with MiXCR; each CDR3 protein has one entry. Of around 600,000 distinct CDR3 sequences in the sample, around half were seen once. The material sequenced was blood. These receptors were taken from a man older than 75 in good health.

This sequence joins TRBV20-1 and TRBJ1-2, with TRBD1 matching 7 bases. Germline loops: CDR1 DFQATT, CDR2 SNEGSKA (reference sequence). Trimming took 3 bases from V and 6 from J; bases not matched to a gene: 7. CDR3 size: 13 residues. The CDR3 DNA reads TGCAGTGCTAGGACAGGGCGAGGCAATGGCTACACCTTC. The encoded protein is CSARTGRGNGYTF.

The CDR3 coding sequence is TGTGCCAGCAGTTACCTCCCGGGACAGGGGTCTGTTTCTGGGGCCAACGTCCTGACTTTC. Amino acid sequence: CASSYLPGQGSVSGANVLTF. The chain carries TRBV6-2 or TRBV6-3 and TRBJ2-6; 10 positions agree with TRBD1. The germline V gene has CDR1 MNHEY and CDR2 SVGEGT. Trimming cost V 2 bases and J 1 base; bases outside gene matches: 11. CDR3 length equals 20 residues.

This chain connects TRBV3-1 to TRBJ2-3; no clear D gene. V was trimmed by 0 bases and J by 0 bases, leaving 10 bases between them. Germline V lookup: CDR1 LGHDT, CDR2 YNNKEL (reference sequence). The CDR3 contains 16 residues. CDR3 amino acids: CASSQDYNSSTDTQYF. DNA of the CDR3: TGTGCCAGCAGCCAAGATTATAACTCTAGCACAGATACGCAGTATTTT.

The CDR3 here is CASNGPQRNSPLHF. For the CDR3, the DNA is TGTGCCAGCAACGGACCGCAGAGAAATTCACCCCTCCACTTT. The chain carries TRBV2 and TRBJ1-6; D gene ambiguous. CDR3 length: 14 residues. Trimming took 7 bases from V and 7 from J, leaving 14 bases between them. Germline-derived CDR1 and CDR2 are SNHLY and FYNNEI.

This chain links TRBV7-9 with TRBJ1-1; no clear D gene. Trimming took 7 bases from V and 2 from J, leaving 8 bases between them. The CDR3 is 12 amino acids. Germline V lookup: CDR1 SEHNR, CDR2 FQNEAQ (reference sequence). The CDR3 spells CASTRGNTEAFF. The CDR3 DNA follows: TGTGCCAGCACCCGGGGAAACACTGAAGCTTTCTTT.

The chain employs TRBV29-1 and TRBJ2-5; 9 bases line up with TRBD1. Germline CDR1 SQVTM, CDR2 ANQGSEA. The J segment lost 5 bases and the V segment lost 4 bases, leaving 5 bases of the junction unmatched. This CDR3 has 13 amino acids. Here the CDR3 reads CSVGLTGGETQYF. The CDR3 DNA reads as TGCAGCGTTGGGCTGACAGGGGGGGAGACCCAGTACTTC.

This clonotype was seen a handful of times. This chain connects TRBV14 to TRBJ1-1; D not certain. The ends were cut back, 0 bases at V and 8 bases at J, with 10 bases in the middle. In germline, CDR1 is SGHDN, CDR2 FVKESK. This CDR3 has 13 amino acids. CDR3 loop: CASSQDYTQEAFF. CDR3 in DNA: TGTGCCAGCAGCCAAGATTATACCCAGGAAGCTTTCTTT. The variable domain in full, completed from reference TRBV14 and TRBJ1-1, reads EAGVTQFPSHSVIEKGQTVTLRCDPISGHDNLYWYRRVMGKEIKFLLHFVKESKQDESGMPNNRFLAERTGGTYSTLKVQPAELEDSGVYFCASSQDYTQEAFFGQGTRLTVV.

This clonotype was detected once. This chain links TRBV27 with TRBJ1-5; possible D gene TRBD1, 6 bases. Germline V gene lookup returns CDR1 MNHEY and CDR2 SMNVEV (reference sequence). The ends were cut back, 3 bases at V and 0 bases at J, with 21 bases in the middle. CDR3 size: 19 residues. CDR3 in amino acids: CASSFRPPTGMYSNQPQHF. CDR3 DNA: TGTGCCAGCAGTTTTCGCCCACCGACAGGCATGTATAGCAATCAGCCCCAGCATTTT.

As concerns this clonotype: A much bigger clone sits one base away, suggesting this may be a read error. The CDR3 spells CASSWTSGRDYNEQYF. DNA of the CDR3: TGTGCCAGCAGTTGGACTAGCGGGAGGGATTACAATGAGCAGTACTTC. The rearrangement joins TRBV6-5 to TRBJ2-5; TRBD2 aligns across 15 bases. The germline gives CDR1 MNHEY, CDR2 SVGAGI. V was pared by 4 bases and J by 11 bases, with 11 bases of the junction left unmatched. The CDR3 spans 16 residues.

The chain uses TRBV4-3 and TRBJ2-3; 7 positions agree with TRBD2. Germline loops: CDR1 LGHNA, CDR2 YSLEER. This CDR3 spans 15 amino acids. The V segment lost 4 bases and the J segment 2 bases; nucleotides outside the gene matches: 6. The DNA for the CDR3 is TGCGCCAGCAGCCCTCGGGAGGTATCCACAGATACGCAGTATTTT. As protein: CASSPREVSTDTQYF.

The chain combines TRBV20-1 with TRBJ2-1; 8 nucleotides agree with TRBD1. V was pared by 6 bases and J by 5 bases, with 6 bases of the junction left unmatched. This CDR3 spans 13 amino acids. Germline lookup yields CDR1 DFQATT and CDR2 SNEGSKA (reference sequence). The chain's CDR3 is CSAPGTGHNEQFF. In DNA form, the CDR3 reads TGCAGTGCGCCCGGGACAGGACACAATGAGCAGTTCTTC.

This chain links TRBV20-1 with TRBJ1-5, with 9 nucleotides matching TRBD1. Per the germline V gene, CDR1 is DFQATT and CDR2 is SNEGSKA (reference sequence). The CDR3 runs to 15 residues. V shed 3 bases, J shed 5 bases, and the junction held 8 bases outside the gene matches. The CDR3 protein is CSASTFTGGDQPQHF. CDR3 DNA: TGCAGTGCTAGCACCTTTACAGGGGGCGATCAGCCCCAGCATTTT.

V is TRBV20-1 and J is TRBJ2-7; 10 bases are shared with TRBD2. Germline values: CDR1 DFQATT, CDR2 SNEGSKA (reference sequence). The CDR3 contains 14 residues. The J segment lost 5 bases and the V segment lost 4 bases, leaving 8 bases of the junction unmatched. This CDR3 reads CSATWGSGRNEQYF. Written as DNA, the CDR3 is TGCAGTGCTACCTGGGGTAGCGGGAGGAACGAGCAGTACTTC.

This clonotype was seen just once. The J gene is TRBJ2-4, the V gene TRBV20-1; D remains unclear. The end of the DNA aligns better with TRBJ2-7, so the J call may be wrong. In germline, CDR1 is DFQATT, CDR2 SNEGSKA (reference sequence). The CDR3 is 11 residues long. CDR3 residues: CSASLDHEQYF. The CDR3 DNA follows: TGCAGTGCTAGCCTGGACCACGAGCAGTACTTC.

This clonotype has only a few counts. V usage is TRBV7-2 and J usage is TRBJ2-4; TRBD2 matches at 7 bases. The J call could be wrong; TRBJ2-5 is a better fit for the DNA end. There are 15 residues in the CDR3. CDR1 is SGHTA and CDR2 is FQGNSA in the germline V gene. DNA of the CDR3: TGTGCCAGCAGCTTGGTGAGGGAGGGCCCAAAGACCCAGTACTTC. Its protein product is CASSLVREGPKTQYF.

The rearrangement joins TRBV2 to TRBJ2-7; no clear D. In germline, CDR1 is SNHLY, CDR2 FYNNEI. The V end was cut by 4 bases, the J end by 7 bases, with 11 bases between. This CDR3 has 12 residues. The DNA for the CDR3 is TGTGCCAGCAGTGTAAGGGTGGGTGAGCAGTACTTC. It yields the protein CASSVRVGEQYF.

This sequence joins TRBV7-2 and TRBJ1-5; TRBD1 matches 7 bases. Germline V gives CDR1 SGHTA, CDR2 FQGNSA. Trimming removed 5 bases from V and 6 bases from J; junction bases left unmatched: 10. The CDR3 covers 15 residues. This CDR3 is CASSPDRERGQPQHF. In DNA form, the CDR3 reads TGTGCCAGCAGCCCCGACAGGGAGAGAGGTCAGCCCCAGCATTTT.

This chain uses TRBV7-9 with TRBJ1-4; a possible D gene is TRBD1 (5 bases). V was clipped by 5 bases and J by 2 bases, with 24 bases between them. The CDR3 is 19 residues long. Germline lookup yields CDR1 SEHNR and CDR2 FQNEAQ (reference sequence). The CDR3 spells CASSAPQGGASSTNEKLFF. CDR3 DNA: TGTGCCAGCAGCGCCCCGCAGGGTGGGGCCTCCTCCACTAATGAAAAACTGTTTTTT.